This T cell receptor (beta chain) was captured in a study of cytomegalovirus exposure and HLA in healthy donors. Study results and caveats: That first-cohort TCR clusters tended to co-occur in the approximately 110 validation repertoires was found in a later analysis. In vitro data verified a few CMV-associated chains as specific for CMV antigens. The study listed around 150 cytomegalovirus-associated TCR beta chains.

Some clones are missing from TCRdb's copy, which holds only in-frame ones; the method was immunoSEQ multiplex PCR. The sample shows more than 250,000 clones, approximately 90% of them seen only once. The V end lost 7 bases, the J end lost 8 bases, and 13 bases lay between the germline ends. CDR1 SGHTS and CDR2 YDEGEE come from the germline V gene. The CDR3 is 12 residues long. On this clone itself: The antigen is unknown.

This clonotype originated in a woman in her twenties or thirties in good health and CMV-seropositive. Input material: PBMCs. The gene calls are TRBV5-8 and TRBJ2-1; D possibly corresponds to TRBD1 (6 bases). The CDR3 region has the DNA TGTGCCAGCGGACAGATCGGCCATGAGCAGTTCTTC. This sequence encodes CASGQIGHEQFF.